Described below is a single TCR beta chain sequence and its context. The data are from a study of blood T cell repertoires in COVID-19. Study background: Samples taken during acute and convalescent COVID-19 were collected in the United States, Italy and Spain. T cells, B-cell-depleted T cells, or PBMCs supplied cDNA or gDNA.

In the original processing: The authors estimated nucleated cell counts from reference gene primer amplification. Repertoires were generated with immunoSEQ multiplex PCR, while TCRdb's copy carries only in-frame clones and drops some. The V and J calls and clone size come from that table; D and trimming were worked out from the DNA. The table has some 75,000 clones, approximately 90% seen once. The sequence came from a man in his fifties or sixties with acute or convalescent COVID-19. Sequencing was carried out using peripheral blood.

The CDR3 coding sequence is TGTGCCAGCAGCTTAGAGGCAGGGGGCAATCAGCCCCAGCATTTT. Protein sequence: CASSLEAGGNQPQHF. This chain links TRBV11-2 with TRBJ1-5; D possibly corresponds to TRBD1 (6 bases). V lost 0 bases and J 2 bases, leaving 8 bases between the germline ends. This CDR3 spans 15 amino acids. Germline V gene data show CDR1 as SGHAT and CDR2 as FQNNGV.